Listed below are T cell receptor beta chains from one sample, sequenced in a study of cytomegalovirus exposure and HLA in healthy donors. Clones were read by immunoSEQ multiplex PCR, and TCRdb kept only the in-frame ones, dropping some. Of around 140,000 clones in the sample, roughly 82% are singletons; the top ten hold 4% to 5%. Input material: PBMCs. The source is a male donor in good health and CMV-seropositive. Both conserved end residues are part of each CDR3. The D gene is left open where the match is weak. Clone size, where shown, is once, few, many, or a class for clones that have expanded.

TRBJ2-7,-,TRBV5-1,-,CASAPATLYEQYF,TGCGCCAGCGCGCCAGCGACTCTCTACGAGCAGTACTTC
TRBJ2-7,TRBD1,TRBV29-1,-,CSVLGRGLSEQYF,TGCAGCGTCCTAGGCAGGGGGCTGAGTGAGCAGTACTTC
TRBJ2-7,-,TRBV11-2,-,CASTLGLLAYEQYF,TGTGCCAGCACCCTAGGACTCCTAGCCTACGAGCAGTACTTC
TRBJ1-1,-,TRBV7-2,-,CASSLGGQTNTEAFF,TGTGCCAGCAGCTTAGGCGGCCAGACGAACACTGAAGCTTTCTTT
TRBJ1-1,-,TRBV11-2,-,CASSLVRGFTEAFF,TGTGCCAGCAGCTTAGTCAGGGGTTTCACTGAAGCTTTCTTT
TRBJ2-1,TRBD2,TRBV19,few,CASTLGGIRMNEQFF,TGTGCCAGTACCCTGGGGGGGATCCGGATGAACGAGCAGTTCTTC
TRBJ2-1,TRBD2,TRBV5-1,-,CASRTSGGENEQFF,TGCGCCAGCAGGACTAGCGGGGGGGAAAATGAGCAGTTCTTC
TRBJ2-7,TRBD2,TRBV2,-,CASSEVLAGAYEQYF,TGTGCCAGCAGTGAAGTACTAGCGGGAGCTTACGAGCAGTACTTC
TRBJ2-3,TRBD2,TRBV7-9,-,CASSLARLAGVADTQYF,TGTGCCAGCAGCTTAGCAAGACTTGCGGGAGTTGCAGATACGCAGTATTTT
TRBJ1-5,-,TRBV6-6,-,CASSYSVLASNQPQHF,TGTGCCAGCAGTTACTCGGTCTTAGCGAGCAATCAGCCCCAACATTTT
TRBJ1-4,TRBD1,TRBV25-1,-,CASSGGRTGSNEKLFF,TGTGCCAGCAGTGGGGGCAGGACAGGGTCTAATGAAAAACTGTTTTTT
TRBJ2-6,TRBD2,TRBV5-1,-,CASSDLTSGVGANGLTF,TGCGCCAGCTCAGATCTGACTAGCGGGGTTGGGGCCAACGGCCTGACTTTC
TRBJ2-7,TRBD2,TRBV11-2,few,CASSYGLAGGAYEQYF,TGTGCCAGCAGTTACGGACTAGCGGGGGGTGCCTACGAGCAGTACTTC
TRBJ2-7,-,TRBV7-9,-,CASSPDSPYEQYF,TGTGCCAGCAGCCCGGACAGCCCCTACGAGCAGTACTTC
TRBJ1-5,-,TRBV6-1,-,CASTRTVISNQPQHF,TGTGCCAGCACTCGGACAGTTATTAGCAATCAGCCCCAGCATTTT